This T cell receptor beta chain derives from a study of radiotherapy plus CTLA-4 blockade in lung cancer. There are 16 residues in the CDR3. The V end was cut by 0 bases, the J end by 7 bases, with 16 bases between. Germline CDR1 and CDR2: SGHTA and FQGNSA. Method: immunoSEQ multiplex PCR; TCRdb's copy keeps in-frame clones and lacks some. The repertoire includes 27,000 or so clones, over 70% of them detected once, and roughly a quarter sits in the top ten. This receptor was identified in a human donor with non-small cell lung cancer that progressed on radiotherapy plus ipilimumab. The chain has TRBV7-2 and TRBJ1-5; D is perhaps TRBD1 (6 bases). This specimen consisted of peripheral blood, obtained from a patient treated with radiotherapy plus ipilimumab. CDR3 in amino acids: CASSLAGGGVSQPQHF. CDR3 sequence (DNA): TGTGCCAGCAGCTTAGCAGGGGGGGGCGTAAGCCAGCCCCAGCATTTT.